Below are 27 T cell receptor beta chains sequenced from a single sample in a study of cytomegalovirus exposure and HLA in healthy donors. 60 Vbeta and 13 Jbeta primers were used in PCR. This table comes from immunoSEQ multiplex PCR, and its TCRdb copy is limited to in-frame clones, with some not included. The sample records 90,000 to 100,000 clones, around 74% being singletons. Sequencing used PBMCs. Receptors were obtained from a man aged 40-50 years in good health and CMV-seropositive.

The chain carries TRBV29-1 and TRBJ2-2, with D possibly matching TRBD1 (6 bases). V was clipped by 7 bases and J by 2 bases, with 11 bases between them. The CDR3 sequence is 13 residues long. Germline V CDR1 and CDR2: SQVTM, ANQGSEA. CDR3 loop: CSGRTDNTGELFF. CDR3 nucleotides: TGCAGCGGGCGGACAGATAACACCGGGGAGCTGTTTTTT.

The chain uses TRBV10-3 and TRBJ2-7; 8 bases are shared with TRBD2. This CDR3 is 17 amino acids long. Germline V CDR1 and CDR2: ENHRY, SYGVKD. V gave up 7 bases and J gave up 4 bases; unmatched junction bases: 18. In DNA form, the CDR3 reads TGTGCCATCAATAAACGGGAGGGAACAAGGGAACCTTACGAGCAGTACTTC. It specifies CAINKREGTREPYEQYF.

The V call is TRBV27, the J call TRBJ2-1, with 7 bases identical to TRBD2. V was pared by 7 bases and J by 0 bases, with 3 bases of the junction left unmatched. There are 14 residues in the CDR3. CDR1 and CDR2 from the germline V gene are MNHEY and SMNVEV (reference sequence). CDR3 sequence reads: CASMGGSSYNEQFF. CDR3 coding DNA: TGTGCCAGCATGGGGGGGAGCTCCTACAATGAGCAGTTCTTC.

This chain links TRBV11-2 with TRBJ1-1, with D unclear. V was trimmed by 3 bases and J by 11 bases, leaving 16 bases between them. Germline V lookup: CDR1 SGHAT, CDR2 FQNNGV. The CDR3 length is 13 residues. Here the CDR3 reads CASSFIGRGVAFF. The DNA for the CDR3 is TGTGCCAGCAGCTTCATCGGGAGAGGTGTGGCTTTCTTT.

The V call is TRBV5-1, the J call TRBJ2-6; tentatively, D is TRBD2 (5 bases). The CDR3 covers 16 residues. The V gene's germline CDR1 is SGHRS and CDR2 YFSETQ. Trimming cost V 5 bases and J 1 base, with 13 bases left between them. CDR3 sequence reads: CASRKGDTSGANVLTF. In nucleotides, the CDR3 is TGCGCCAGCAGGAAGGGAGATACTTCTGGGGCCAACGTCCTGACTTTC.

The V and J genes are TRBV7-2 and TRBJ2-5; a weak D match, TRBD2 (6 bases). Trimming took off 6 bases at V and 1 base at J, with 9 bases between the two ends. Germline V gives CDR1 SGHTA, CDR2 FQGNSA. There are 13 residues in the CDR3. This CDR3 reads CASRTGVQETQYF. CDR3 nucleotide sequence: TGTGCCAGCAGGACGGGGGTCCAAGAGACCCAGTACTTC.

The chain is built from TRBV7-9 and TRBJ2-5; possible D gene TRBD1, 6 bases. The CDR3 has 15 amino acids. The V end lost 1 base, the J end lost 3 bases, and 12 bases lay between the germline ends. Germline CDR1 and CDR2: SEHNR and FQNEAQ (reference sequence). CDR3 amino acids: CASSLVNREKETQYF. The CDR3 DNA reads TGTGCCAGCAGCTTAGTAAACAGGGAGAAAGAGACCCAGTACTTC.

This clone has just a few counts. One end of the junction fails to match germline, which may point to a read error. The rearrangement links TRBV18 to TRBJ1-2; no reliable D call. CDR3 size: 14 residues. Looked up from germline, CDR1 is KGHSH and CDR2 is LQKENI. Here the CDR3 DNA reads TGTGCCAGCGCACCTTTCTCCACAGTTTATGGCTACACCTTC. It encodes CASAPFSTVYGYTF.

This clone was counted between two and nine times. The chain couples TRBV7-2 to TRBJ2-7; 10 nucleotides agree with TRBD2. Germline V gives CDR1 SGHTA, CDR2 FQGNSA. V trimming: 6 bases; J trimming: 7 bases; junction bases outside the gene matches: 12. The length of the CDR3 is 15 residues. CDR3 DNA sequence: TGTGCCAGCAGAACCGGGACTAGCGACCCTACAGAGCAGTACTTC. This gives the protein CASRTGTSDPTEQYF.

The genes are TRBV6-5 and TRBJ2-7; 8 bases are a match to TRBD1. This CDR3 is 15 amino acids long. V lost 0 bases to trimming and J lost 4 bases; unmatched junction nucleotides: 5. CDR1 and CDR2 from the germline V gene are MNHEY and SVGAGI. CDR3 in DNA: TGTGCCAGCAGTTACTCTCCGGGACAGGTTTACGAGCAGTACTTC. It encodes CASSYSPGQVYEQYF.

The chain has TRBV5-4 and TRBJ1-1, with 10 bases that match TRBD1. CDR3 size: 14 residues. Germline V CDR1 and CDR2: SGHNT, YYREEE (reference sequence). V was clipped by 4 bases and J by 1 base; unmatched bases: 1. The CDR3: CASSRDRGNTEAFF. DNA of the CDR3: TGTGCCAGCAGCCGGGACAGGGGGAACACTGAAGCTTTCTTT.

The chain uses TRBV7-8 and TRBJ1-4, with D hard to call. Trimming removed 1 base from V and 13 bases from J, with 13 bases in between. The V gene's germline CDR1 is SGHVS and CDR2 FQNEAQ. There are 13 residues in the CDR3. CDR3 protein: CASSLVNKELLFF. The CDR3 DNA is TGTGCCAGCAGCTTAGTTAACAAGGAGTTACTGTTTTTT.

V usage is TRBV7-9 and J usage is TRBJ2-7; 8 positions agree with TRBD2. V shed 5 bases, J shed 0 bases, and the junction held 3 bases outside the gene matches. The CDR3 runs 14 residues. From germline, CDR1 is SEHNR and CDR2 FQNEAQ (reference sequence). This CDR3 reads CASSETSASYEQYF. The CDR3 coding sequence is TGTGCCAGCAGCGAGACTAGCGCCTCCTACGAGCAGTACTTC.

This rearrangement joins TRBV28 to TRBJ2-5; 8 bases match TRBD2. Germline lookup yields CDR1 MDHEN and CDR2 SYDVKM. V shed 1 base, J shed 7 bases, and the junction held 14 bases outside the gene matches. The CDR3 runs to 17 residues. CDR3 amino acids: CASSLLSIRTRGGTQYF. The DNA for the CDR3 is TGTGCCAGCAGTTTATTATCTATCAGGACCCGGGGGGGGACCCAGTACTTC.

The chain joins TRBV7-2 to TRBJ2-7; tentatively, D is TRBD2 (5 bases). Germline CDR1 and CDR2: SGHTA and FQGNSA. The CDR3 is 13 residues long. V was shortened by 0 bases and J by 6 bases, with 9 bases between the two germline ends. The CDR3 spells CASSLADSIEQYF. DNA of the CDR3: TGTGCCAGCAGCTTAGCGGACTCTATCGAGCAGTACTTC.

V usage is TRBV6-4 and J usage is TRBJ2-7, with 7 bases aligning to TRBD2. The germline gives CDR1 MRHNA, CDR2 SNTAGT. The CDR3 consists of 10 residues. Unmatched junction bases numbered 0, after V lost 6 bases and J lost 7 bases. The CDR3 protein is CASRGGEQYF. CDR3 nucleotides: TGTGCCAGCAGGGGAGGGGAGCAGTACTTC.

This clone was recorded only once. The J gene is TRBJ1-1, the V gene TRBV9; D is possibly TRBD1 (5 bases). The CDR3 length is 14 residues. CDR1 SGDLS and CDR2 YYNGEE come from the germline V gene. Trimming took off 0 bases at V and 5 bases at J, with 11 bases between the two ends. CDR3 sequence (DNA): TGTGCCAGCAGCGTAGAAGGGGTTCGGACTGAAGCTTTCTTT. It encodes CASSVEGVRTEAFF. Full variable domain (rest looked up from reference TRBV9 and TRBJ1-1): DSGVTQTPKHLITATGQRVTLRCSPRSGDLSVYWYQQSLDQGLQFLIQYYNGEERAKGNILERFSAQQFPDLHSELNLSSLELGDSALYFCASSVEGVRTEAFFGQGTRLTVV.

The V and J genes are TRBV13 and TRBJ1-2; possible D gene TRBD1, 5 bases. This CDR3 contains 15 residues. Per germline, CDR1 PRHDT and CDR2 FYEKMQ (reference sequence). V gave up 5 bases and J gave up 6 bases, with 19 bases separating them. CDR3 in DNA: TGTGCCAGCAGCCTACGGGGGGGAGCGGGAGATGGCTACACCTTC. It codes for CASSLRGGAGDGYTF.

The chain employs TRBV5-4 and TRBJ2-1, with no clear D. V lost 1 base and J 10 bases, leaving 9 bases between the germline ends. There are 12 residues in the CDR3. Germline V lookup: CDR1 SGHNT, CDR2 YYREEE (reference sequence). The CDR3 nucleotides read TGTGCCAGCAGCTTGCAGGCATACGAGCAGTTCTTC. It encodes CASSLQAYEQFF. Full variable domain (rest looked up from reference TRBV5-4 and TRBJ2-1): ETGVTQSPTHLIKTRGQQVTLRCSSQSGHNTVSWYQQALGQGPQFIFQYYREEENGRGNFPPRFSGLQFPNYSSELNVNALELDDSALYLCASSLQAYEQFFGPGTRLTVL.

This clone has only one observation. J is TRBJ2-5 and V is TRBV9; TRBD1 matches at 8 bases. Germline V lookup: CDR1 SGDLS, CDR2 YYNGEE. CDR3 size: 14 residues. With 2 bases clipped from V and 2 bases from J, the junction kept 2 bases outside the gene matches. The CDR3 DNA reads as TGTGCCAGCAGCGTGGGACAGGTACAAGAGACCCAGTACTTC. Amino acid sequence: CASSVGQVQETQYF.

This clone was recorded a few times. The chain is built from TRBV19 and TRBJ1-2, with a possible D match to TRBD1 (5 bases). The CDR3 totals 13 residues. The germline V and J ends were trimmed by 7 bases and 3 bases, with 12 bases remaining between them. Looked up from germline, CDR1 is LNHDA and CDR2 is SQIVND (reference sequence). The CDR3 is CASKGQTYYGYTF. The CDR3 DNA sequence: TGTGCCAGTAAAGGACAAACCTACTATGGCTACACCTTC.

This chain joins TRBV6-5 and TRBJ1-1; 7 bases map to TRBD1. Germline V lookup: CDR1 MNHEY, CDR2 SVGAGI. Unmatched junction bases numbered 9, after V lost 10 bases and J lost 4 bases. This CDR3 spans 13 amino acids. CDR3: CATEQGSGTEAFF. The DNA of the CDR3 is TGTGCCACCGAACAGGGGAGTGGCACTGAAGCTTTCTTT.

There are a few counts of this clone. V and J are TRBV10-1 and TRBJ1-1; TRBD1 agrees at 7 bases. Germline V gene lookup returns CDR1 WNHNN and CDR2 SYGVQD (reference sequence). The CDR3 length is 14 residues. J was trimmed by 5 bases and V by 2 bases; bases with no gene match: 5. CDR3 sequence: CASSEALRGTEAFF. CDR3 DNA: TGCGCCAGCAGTGAGGCCCTCAGGGGGACTGAAGCTTTCTTT.

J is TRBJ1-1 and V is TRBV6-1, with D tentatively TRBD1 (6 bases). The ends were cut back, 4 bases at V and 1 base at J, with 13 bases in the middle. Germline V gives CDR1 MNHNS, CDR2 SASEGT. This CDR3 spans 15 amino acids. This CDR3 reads CASSVTGTKNTEAFF. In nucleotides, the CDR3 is TGTGCCAGCAGTGTCACCGGGACAAAGAACACTGAAGCTTTCTTT.

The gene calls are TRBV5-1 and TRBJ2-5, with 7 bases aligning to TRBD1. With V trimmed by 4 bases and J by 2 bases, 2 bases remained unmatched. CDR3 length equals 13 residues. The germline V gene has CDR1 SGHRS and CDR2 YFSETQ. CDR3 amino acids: CASSGTEQETQYF. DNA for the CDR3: TGCGCCAGCAGCGGGACAGAGCAAGAGACCCAGTACTTC.

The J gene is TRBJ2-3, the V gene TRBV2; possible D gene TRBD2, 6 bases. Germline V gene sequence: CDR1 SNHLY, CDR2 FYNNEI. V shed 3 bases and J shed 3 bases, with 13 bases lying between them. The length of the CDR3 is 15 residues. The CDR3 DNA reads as TGTGCCAGCAGTGACGGCGGAGGGCGAACAGATACGCAGTATTTT. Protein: CASSDGGGRTDTQYF.

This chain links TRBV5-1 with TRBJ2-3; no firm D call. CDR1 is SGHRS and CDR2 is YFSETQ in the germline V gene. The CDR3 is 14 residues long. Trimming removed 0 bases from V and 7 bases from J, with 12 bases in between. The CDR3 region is CASSLVSETNTQYF. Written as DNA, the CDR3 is TGCGCCAGCAGCTTGGTTTCAGAAACTAATACGCAGTATTTT.